The 28 T cell receptor beta chains presented below share a single source sample, sequenced in a study of cytomegalovirus exposure and HLA in healthy donors. 60 Vbeta and 13 Jbeta primers were used in PCR. Repertoires were generated with immunoSEQ multiplex PCR, while TCRdb's copy carries only in-frame clones and drops some. The data contain more than 100,000 clones, more than 60% of them singletons. The specimen sequenced was PBMCs. The origin of the receptors is a woman in her thirties or forties in good health and CMV-seropositive.

This clone has only one observation. V gene TRBV19 combines with J gene TRBJ1-2, with 7 positions matching TRBD1. The CDR3 has 13 residues. From germline, CDR1 is LNHDA and CDR2 SQIVND (reference sequence). With V trimmed by 2 bases and J by 6 bases, 3 bases remained unmatched. CDR3 sequence reads: CASSIQGENGYTF. The DNA for the CDR3 is TGTGCCAGTAGTATACAGGGGGAGAATGGCTACACCTTC.

This clone was counted a few times. The chain uses TRBV30 and TRBJ2-4, with no clear D. The CDR3 consists of 14 residues. V lost 0 bases and J lost 1, with 7 bases in between. The V gene's germline CDR1 is GTSNPN and CDR2 SVGIG (reference sequence). CDR3 nucleotides: TGTGCCTGGAGTGTATCCTCGGCCAAAAACATTCAGTACTTC. Amino acids: CAWSVSSAKNIQYF.

The chain employs TRBV9 and TRBJ2-7; maybe TRBD1 (6 bases). Germline CDR1 and CDR2: SGDLS and YYNGEE. The CDR3 runs 13 residues. V was clipped by 2 bases and J by 1 base, with 7 bases between them. In DNA, the CDR3 is TGTGCCAGCAGCGTCCAGGGGTCCTACGAGCAGTACTTC. Its translation: CASSVQGSYEQYF.

The chain carries TRBV2 and TRBJ2-1, with 7 nucleotides matching TRBD2. The CDR3 is 14 amino acids. Germline CDR1 reads SNHLY; CDR2 reads FYNNEI. The V segment lost 6 bases and the J segment 7 bases; nucleotides outside the gene matches: 9. CDR3 in amino acids: CASRKTTAGNEQFF. The CDR3 DNA sequence: TGTGCCAGCAGGAAGACTACAGCGGGGAATGAGCAGTTCTTC.

This chain joins TRBV19 and TRBJ2-7; a possible D gene is TRBD2 (5 bases). This CDR3 comprises 13 residues. Germline V gene sequence: CDR1 LNHDA, CDR2 SQIVND (reference sequence). The V gene lost 2 bases and the J gene lost 4 bases, with 9 bases spanning the gap. The CDR3 DNA reads TGTGCCAGTAGTATAAGTCTAGCTTACGAGCAGTACTTC. The encoded protein is CASSISLAYEQYF.

The chain is built from TRBV10-3 and TRBJ2-2, with 12 bases identical to TRBD2. The V gene's germline CDR1 is ENHRY and CDR2 SYGVKD. There are 15 residues in the CDR3. The trim removed 6 bases at V and 6 bases at J, leaving 5 bases unmatched. CDR3 sequence: CAISRLAGAAGELFF. The CDR3 DNA is TGTGCCATCAGCCGACTAGCGGGGGCTGCCGGGGAGCTGTTTTTT.

This clone was counted a single time. The chain employs TRBV9 and TRBJ2-5; D is possibly TRBD1 (5 bases). The germline V gene encodes CDR1 SGDLS and CDR2 YYNGEE. The V gene lost 0 bases and the J gene lost 0 bases, with 6 bases spanning the gap. This CDR3 is built from 14 residues. CDR3 nucleotide sequence: TGTGCCAGCAGCGTAGGACAGCACCAAGAGACCCAGTACTTC. This gives the protein CASSVGQHQETQYF. Full variable domain (outside the CDR3, taken from reference TRBV9 and TRBJ2-5): DSGVTQTPKHLITATGQRVTLRCSPRSGDLSVYWYQQSLDQGLQFLIQYYNGEERAKGNILERFSAQQFPDLHSELNLSSLELGDSALYFCASSVGQHQETQYFGPGTRLLVL.

The chain recombines TRBV5-8 with TRBJ1-2, with D unresolved. V lost 2 bases and J lost 7, with 12 bases in between. Germline V CDR1 and CDR2: SGHTS, YDEGEE. The CDR3 runs 13 residues. In DNA, the CDR3 is TGTGCCAGCAGCTTTCTGACCGAGGTTGGCTACACCTTC. Translation gives CASSFLTEVGYTF.

The sample holds a few counts of this clone. V and J are TRBV11-3 and TRBJ2-5, with 7 bases fitting TRBD1. The J call may be faulty, since TRBJ2-7 better matches the DNA end. The germline gives CDR1 SGHNT, CDR2 YENEEA. The CDR3 covers 15 residues. DNA for the CDR3: TGTGCCAGCAGCTTAGGGCGACAGGGATTCAGCGAGCAGTACTTC. It codes for CASSLGRQGFSEQYF.

The V and J genes are TRBV7-2 and TRBJ1-4; 8 bases agree with TRBD1. With V trimmed by 1 base and J by 11 bases, 6 bases remained unmatched. The CDR3 has 14 amino acids. CDR1 SGHTA and CDR2 FQGNSA come from the germline V gene. CDR3 coding DNA: TGTGCCAGCAGCTTAGAAGGGACAGGAAGTAAACTGTTTTTT. Its protein product is CASSLEGTGSKLFF.

The chain carries TRBV7-2 and TRBJ1-2; the match to TRBD1 covers 9 bases. The CDR3 sequence is 15 residues long. Trimming at V came to 0 bases and at J to 8 bases, leaving 7 bases not matched to a gene. Looked up from germline, CDR1 is SGHTA and CDR2 is FQGNSA. CDR3 in DNA: TGTGCCAGCAGCTTAGCTTGGACAGGGGAAGACGGCTACACCTTC. It specifies CASSLAWTGEDGYTF.

This rearrangement joins TRBV2 to TRBJ1-2, with TRBD1 identical over 12 bases. Trimming cost V 5 bases and J 7 bases; bases outside gene matches: 8. The CDR3 sequence is 15 residues long. CDR1 and CDR2 from the germline V gene are SNHLY and FYNNEI. CDR3: CASSYSGTGGLGYTF. In DNA, the CDR3 is TGTGCCAGCAGTTATTCCGGGACAGGGGGCCTTGGCTACACCTTC.

The chain has TRBV10-3 and TRBJ1-5, with D uncertain. Trimming took 6 bases from V and 2 from J, leaving 11 bases between them. Germline V gene data show CDR1 as ENHRY and CDR2 as SYGVKD. This CDR3 spans 14 amino acids. The CDR3 sequence is CAISNDQGNQPQHF. The CDR3 coding sequence is TGTGCCATCAGCAATGATCAGGGCAATCAGCCCCAGCATTTT.

The chain carries TRBV5-1 and TRBJ2-1, with 7 bases lining up with TRBD1. V gave up 4 bases and J gave up 4 bases; unmatched junction bases: 5. The CDR3 covers 14 residues. CDR1 is SGHRS and CDR2 is YFSETQ in the germline V gene. Here the CDR3 reads CASSGDRGYNEQFF. CDR3 coding DNA: TGCGCCAGCAGCGGGGACAGAGGTTACAATGAGCAGTTCTTC. Drawing the rest from reference TRBV5-1 and TRBJ2-1, the complete variable domain is KAGVTQTPRYLIKTRGQQVTLSCSPISGHRSVSWYQQTPGQGLQFLFEYFSETQRNKGNFPGRFSGRQFSNSRSEMNVSTLELGDSALYLCASSGDRGYNEQFFGPGTRLTVL.

The genes are TRBV10-3 and TRBJ2-3; D is perhaps TRBD1 (6 bases). This CDR3 is built from 14 residues. Germline V gene lookup returns CDR1 ENHRY and CDR2 SYGVKD. V lost 3 bases and J lost 13, with 20 bases in between. The CDR3, as DNA: TGTGCCATCAGTGACGGACAGTCCGGGACCAGGGAGTATTTT. Amino acid sequence: CAISDGQSGTREYF.

This chain connects TRBV5-4 to TRBJ2-2; 15 bases agree with TRBD2. CDR3 length equals 18 residues. V shed 3 bases, J shed 1 base, and the junction held 4 bases outside the gene matches. Germline V gene lookup returns CDR1 SGHNT and CDR2 YYREEE (reference sequence). This CDR3 is CASSSRTSGGVNTGELFF. The CDR3 DNA reads as TGTGCCAGCAGCTCAAGGACTAGCGGGGGGGTGAACACCGGGGAGCTGTTTTTT.

This sequence joins TRBV4-1 and TRBJ2-7; 12 bases map to TRBD2. Germline loops: CDR1 MGHRA, CDR2 YSYEKL. After removal of 1 base from V and 3 bases from J, the junction contained 13 bases not matched to a gene. CDR3 length equals 19 residues. The CDR3 loop is CASSQVRASLAGGLYEQYF. The CDR3 coding sequence is TGCGCCAGCAGCCAAGTACGGGCCTCTCTAGCGGGGGGGCTCTACGAGCAGTACTTC.

The chain carries TRBV5-1 and TRBJ2-4, with 7 positions matching TRBD1. Unmatched junction bases numbered 11, after V lost 2 bases and J lost 0 bases. Per the germline V gene, CDR1 is SGHRS and CDR2 is YFSETQ. This CDR3 is 18 amino acids long. CDR3 sequence reads: CASSLLPPGQIAKNIQYF. CDR3 DNA: TGCGCCAGCAGCTTACTCCCCCCGGGACAGATAGCCAAAAACATTCAGTACTTC.

V is TRBV15 and J is TRBJ2-1; 7 nucleotides match TRBD2. The length of the CDR3 is 15 residues. Germline V gives CDR1 LNHNV, CDR2 YYDKDF (reference sequence). After removal of 6 bases from V and 8 bases from J, the junction contained 13 bases not matched to a gene. Here the CDR3 reads CATSQPGGPSHEQFF. The CDR3 bases are TGTGCCACCAGTCAACCGGGAGGTCCCTCTCATGAGCAGTTCTTC.

The V gene is TRBV9, the J gene TRBJ2-2, with D perhaps TRBD1 (6 bases). Trimming took off 2 bases at V and 1 base at J, with 12 bases between the two ends. From germline, CDR1 is SGDLS and CDR2 YYNGEE. This CDR3 is built from 16 residues. The CDR3 nucleotides read TGTGCCAGCAGCGTCCTTCCGGGACAGAACACCGGGGAGCTGTTTTTT. As protein: CASSVLPGQNTGELFF.

The rearrangement uses TRBV29-1 and TRBJ2-1, with a weak D call TRBD2 (7 bases). V was shortened by 4 bases and J by 5 bases, with 12 bases between the two germline ends. Germline lookup yields CDR1 SQVTM and CDR2 ANQGSEA. This CDR3 contains 13 residues. DNA for the CDR3: TGCAGCGTTGTGGGGGGGGCCCACAATGAGCAGTTCTTC. Translation gives CSVVGGAHNEQFF.

V gene TRBV30 combines with J gene TRBJ1-4; 10 bases match TRBD1. V lost 4 bases, J lost 5 bases, and 10 bases stayed unmatched. The CDR3 runs 16 residues. CDR1 and CDR2 (germline): GTSNPN, SVGIG (reference sequence). The CDR3 loop reads CAWKRRGGQGNEKLFF. CDR3 in DNA: TGTGCCTGGAAACGGCGTGGGGGACAGGGGAATGAAAAACTGTTTTTT.

This clone was recorded a few times. The V gene is TRBV6-1, the J gene TRBJ1-1; D may be TRBD1 (5 bases). Trimming took 10 bases from V and 0 from J, leaving 9 bases between them. In germline, CDR1 is MNHNS, CDR2 SASEGT. The CDR3 loop spans 12 amino acids. The CDR3 region is CATRQMNTEAFF. CDR3 in DNA: TGTGCCACCCGACAGATGAACACTGAAGCTTTCTTT.

The chain's CDR3 is CASSLYSSNSGNTIYF. CDR3 DNA sequence: TGTGCCAGCAGCTTATACAGCAGTAACTCTGGAAACACCATATATTTT. The chain recombines TRBV7-2 with TRBJ1-3; unclear D gene. This CDR3 spans 16 amino acids. Per the germline V gene, CDR1 is SGHTA and CDR2 is FQGNSA. V lost 2 bases and J lost 0, with 11 bases in between.

The chain couples TRBV7-9 to TRBJ2-5, with D perhaps matching TRBD2 (6 bases). CDR1 is SEHNR and CDR2 is FQNEAQ in the germline V gene (reference sequence). Trimming cost V 0 bases and J 1 base, with 6 bases left between them. The CDR3 is made up of 14 amino acids. The DNA of the CDR3 is TGTGCCAGCAGCTTAGCGGGGGGCCAAGAGACCCAGTACTTC. It translates to CASSLAGGQETQYF.

The chain has TRBV6-5 and TRBJ1-3, with 8 bases fitting TRBD1. Germline V CDR1 and CDR2: MNHEY, SVGAGI. J gave up 3 bases and V 2 bases, and 6 bases lay outside the gene matches. This CDR3 is 16 amino acids long. CDR3 region: CASSYTDRALGNTIYF. In DNA form, the CDR3 reads TGTGCCAGCAGTTACACGGACAGGGCCCTTGGAAACACCATATATTTT.

The chain links TRBV10-3 to TRBJ1-4; D not resolved. CDR3 length: 13 residues. The germline V gene encodes CDR1 ENHRY and CDR2 SYGVKD. The V gene lost 4 bases and the J gene lost 7 bases, with 10 bases spanning the gap. The CDR3 sequence is CAISAGYSEKLFF. Written as DNA, the CDR3 is TGTGCCATCAGTGCAGGATACTCTGAAAAACTGTTTTTT.

The chain joins TRBV4-2 to TRBJ2-1, with 12 bases fitting TRBD2. The CDR3 is 18 residues long. Germline V lookup: CDR1 LGHNA, CDR2 YNFKEQ. With V trimmed by 3 bases and J by 7 bases, 13 bases remained unmatched. The CDR3 reads CASSQSSSGGAAANEQFF. The CDR3 DNA is TGTGCCAGCAGCCAGTCGTCTAGCGGGGGGGCCGCTGCGAATGAGCAGTTCTTC.